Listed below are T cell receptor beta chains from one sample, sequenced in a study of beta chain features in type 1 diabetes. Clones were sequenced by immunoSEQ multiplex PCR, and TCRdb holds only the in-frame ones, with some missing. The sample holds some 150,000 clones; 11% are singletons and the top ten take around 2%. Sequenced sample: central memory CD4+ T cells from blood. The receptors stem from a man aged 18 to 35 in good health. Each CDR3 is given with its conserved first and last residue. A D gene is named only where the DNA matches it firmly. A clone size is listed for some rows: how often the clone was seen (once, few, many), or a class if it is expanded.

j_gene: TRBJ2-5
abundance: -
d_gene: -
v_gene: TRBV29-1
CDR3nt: TGCAGCGTTCCTCTCTCGTACACCCTCCTTGGGACCCAGTACTTC
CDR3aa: CSVPLSYTLLGTQYF

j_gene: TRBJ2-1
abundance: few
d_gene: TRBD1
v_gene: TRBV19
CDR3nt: TGTGCCAGTAGTCGAGGGGGCGCGAACAATGAGCAGTTCTTC
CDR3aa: CASSRGGANNEQFF

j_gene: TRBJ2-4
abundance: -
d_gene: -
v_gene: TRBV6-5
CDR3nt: TGTGCCAGCAGTTTGGGGAGAATGGCCAAAAACATTCAGTACTTC
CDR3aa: CASSLGRMAKNIQYF

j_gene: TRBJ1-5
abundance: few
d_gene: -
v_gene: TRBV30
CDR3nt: TGTGCCTGGTCGAGCGGGGTTCAGCCCCAGCATTTT
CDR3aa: CAWSSGVQPQHF

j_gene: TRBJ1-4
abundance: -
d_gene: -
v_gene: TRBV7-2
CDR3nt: TGTGCCAGCAGCCCCAGGTACAGAGAAAAACTGTTTTTT
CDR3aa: CASSPRYREKLFF

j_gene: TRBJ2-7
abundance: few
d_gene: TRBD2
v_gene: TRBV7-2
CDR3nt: TGTGCCAGCAGCCGTTTAGGAGCGGGGGGTTTCTCCTACGAGCAGTACTTC
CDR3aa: CASSRLGAGGFSYEQYF

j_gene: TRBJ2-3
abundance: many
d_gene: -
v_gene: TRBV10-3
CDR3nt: TGTGCCATCGGCAGGGACACAGATACGCAGTATTTT
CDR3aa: CAIGRDTDTQYF

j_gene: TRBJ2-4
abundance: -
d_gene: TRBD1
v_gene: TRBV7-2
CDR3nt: TGTGCCAGCAGCCTCAAATCCCGGGACAGAAACATTCAGTACTTC
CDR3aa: CASSLKSRDRNIQYF

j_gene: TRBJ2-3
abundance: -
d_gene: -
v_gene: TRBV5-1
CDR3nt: TGCGCCAGCAGCTTGGAGGATACGCAGTATTTT
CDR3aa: CASSLEDTQYF

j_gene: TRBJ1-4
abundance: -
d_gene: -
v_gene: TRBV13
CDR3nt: TGTGCCAGCAGCACCCGACAGTCAAACCAAGGAAAACTGTTTTTT
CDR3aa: CASSTRQSNQGKLFF

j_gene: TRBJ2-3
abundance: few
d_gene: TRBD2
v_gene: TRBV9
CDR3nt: TGTGCCAGCAGCGCCAGGGACCTGCGGGGGTTTAGCACAGATACGCAGTATTTT
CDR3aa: CASSARDLRGFSTDTQYF

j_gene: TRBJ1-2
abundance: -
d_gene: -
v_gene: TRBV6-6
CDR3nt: TGTGCCAGCAGTACAGGGTGGTATAATGGCTACACCTTC
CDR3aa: CASSTGWYNGYTF

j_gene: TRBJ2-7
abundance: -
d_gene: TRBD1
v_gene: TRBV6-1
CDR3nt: TGTGCCGTGCGAATGCAGGGGGCGGTCTACGAGCAGTACTTC
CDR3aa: CAVRMQGAVYEQYF

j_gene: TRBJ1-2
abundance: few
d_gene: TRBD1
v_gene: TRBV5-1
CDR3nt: TGCGCCAGCAGCTTCACAGGGGACCCTAACTATGGCTACACCTTC
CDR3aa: CASSFTGDPNYGYTF

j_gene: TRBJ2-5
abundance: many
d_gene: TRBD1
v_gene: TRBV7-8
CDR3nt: TGTGCCAGCAGCCCGGGACAGGGGATCGCAGAGACCCAGTACTTC
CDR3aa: CASSPGQGIAETQYF

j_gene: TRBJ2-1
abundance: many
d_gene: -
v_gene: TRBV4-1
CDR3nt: TGCGCCAGCAGCCAAGTGAACCTGGTGTCCTACAATGAGCAGTTCTTC
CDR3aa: CASSQVNLVSYNEQFF

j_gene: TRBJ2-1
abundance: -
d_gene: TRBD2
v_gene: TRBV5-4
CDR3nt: TGTGCCAGCAGCACCGGGACTAGCGACTACAATGAGCAGTTCTTC
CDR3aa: CASSTGTSDYNEQFF

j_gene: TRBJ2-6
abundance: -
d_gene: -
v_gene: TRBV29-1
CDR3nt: TGCAGCGTTGAAGTCCCGACCTCTGGGGCCAACGTCCTGACTTTC
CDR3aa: CSVEVPTSGANVLTF

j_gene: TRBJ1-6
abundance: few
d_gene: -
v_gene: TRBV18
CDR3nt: TGTGCCAGCTCACCACTTCCGGATACTAATTCACCCCTCCACTTT
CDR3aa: CASSPLPDTNSPLHF

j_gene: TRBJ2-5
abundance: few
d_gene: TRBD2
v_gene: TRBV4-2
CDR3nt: TGTGCCAGCAGCCCCCGACTAGCGGGGGCCCAGGAGGCCCAGTACTTC
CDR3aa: CASSPRLAGAQEAQYF

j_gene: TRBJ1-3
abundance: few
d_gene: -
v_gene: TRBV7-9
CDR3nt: TGTGCCAGCAGCCCACAGGGTCCCATATATTTT
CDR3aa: CASSPQGPIYF

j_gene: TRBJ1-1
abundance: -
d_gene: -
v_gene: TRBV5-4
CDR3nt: TGTGCCAGCAGCTTGCTGGCAAGAGAAAACACTGAAGCTTTCTTT
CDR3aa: CASSLLARENTEAFF

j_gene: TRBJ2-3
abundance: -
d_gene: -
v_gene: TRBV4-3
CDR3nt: TGCGCCAGCAGCCAAGAAGGCGTATACACAGATACGCAGTATTTT
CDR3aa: CASSQEGVYTDTQYF

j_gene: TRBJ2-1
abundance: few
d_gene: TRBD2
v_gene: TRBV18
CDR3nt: TGTGCCAGCTCACCACAGGGAGGGGATGAGCAGTTCTTC
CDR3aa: CASSPQGGDEQFF

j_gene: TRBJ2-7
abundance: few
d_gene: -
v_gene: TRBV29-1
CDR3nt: TGCAGCGTTCGTAGCTCCTACGAGCAGTACTTC
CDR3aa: CSVRSSYEQYF

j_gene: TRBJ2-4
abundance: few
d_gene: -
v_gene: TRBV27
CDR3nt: TGTGCCAGCAGTAGCATTCCCGGGACAGCCAAAAACATTCAGTACTTC
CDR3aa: CASSSIPGTAKNIQYF

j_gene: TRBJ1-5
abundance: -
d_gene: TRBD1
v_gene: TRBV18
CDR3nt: TGTGCCAGCTCCGGGACAGACAATCAGCCCCAGCATTTT
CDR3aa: CASSGTDNQPQHF

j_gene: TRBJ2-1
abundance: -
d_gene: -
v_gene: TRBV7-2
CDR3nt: TGTGCCAGCAGCTTCGATCAGCAACTAGGCCGGTTCTTC
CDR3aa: CASSFDQQLGRFF

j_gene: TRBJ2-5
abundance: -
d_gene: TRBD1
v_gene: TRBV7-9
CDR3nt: TGTGCCAGCAGCTCCCCGACAGGGGATAGGGAGACCCAGTACTTC
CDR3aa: CASSSPTGDRETQYF

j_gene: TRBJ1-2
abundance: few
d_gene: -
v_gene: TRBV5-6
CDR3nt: TGTGCCAGCAGCCCGGACAACTATGGCTACACCTTC
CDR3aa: CASSPDNYGYTF

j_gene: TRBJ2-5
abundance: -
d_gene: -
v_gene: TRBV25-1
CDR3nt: TGTGCCAGCCAAAACACAGGGCGCCAAGAGACCCAGTACTTC
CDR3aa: CASQNTGRQETQYF

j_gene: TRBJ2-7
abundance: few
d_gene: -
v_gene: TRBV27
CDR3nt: TGTGCCAGCAGCTTAAAATTAAGTTACGAGCAGTACTTC
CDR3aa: CASSLKLSYEQYF

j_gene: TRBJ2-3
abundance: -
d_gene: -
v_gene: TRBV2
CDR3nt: TGTGCCAGCAGTGACACGGGGGCCTATACGCAGTATTTT
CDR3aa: CASSDTGAYTQYF

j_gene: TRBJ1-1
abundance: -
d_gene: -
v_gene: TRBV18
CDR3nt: TGTGCCAGCTCACCTGGGGCAGGGAAGAACACTGAAGCTTTCTTT
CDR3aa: CASSPGAGKNTEAFF

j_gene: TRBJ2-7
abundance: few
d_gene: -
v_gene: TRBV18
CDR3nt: TGTGCCAGCTCACCAGGGGCCGAGCAGTACTTC
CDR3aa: CASSPGAEQYF

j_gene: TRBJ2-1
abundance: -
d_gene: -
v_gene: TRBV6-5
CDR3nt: TGTGCCAGCATCAAAAGGGGCTCCTACAATGAGCAGTTCTTC
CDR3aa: CASIKRGSYNEQFF

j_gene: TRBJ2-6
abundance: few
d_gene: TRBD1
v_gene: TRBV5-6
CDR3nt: TGTGCCAGCAGTTACAGGGGGCCTGGGGCCAACGTCCTGACTTTC
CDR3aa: CASSYRGPGANVLTF

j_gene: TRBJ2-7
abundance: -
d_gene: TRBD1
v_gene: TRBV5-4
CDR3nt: TGTGCCATCCGTCGGGACAGATCCTCCTACGAGCAGTACTTC
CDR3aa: CAIRRDRSSYEQYF

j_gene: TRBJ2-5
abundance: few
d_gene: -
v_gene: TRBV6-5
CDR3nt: TGTGCCAGCAGTGAATCCCCCAGAAAAGAGACCCAGTACTTC
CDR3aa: CASSESPRKETQYF

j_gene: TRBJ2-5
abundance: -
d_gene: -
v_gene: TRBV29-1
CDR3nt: TGCAGCGTTGGAACGATGACGGGGCAAGAGACCCAGTACTTC
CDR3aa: CSVGTMTGQETQYF

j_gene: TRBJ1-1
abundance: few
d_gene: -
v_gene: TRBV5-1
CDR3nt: TGCGCCAGCAGCTTCCCCGGGACGGCCCTCACTGAAGCTTTCTTT
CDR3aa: CASSFPGTALTEAFF

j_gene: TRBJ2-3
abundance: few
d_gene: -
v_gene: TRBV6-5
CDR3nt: TGTGCCAGCAGTTACTCGATCGCTCCCTCTCGGGATACGCAGTATTTT
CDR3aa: CASSYSIAPSRDTQYF